The clone carrying this T cell receptor beta chain has a count of ten or more. The sample originates from a study of T cells in Graves' hyperthyroidism and ophthalmopathy. The wider study: Prior to any treatment, at the point of initial diagnosis, peripheral blood was collected.

The CDR3 loop spans 13 amino acids. Germline CDR1 SGHAT, CDR2 FQNNGV. Deletions cut 4 bases from V and 5 bases from J, with 11 bases between. What was amplified from RNA transcripts were TCR beta CDR3 regions. An initial round of RT-PCR targeting the TCR CDR3 relied on the HTBI primer set. TCRdb re-called the multiplex PCR reads with MiXCR, one entry per CDR3 protein. This sample has roughly 250,000 distinct CDR3 sequences, with 22% found just once. The TCR originated in a man aged 25 to 40 with Graves' ophthalmopathy. V is TRBV11-2 and J is TRBJ1-2; unclear D gene. Sequencing was carried out using blood. The CDR3 sequence is CASSSKGLYGYTF. The CDR3 region has the DNA TGTGCCAGCAGCTCGAAAGGACTATATGGCTACACCTTC.